The clone carrying this T cell receptor beta chain was seen many times. The entry originates in a study of T-cell reconstitution after alpha-beta-depleted transplantation in children. CDR1 SGHTA and CDR2 FQGNSA come from the germline V gene. V lost 1 base and J 3 bases, leaving 13 bases between the germline ends. The CDR3 totals 16 residues. Library preparation (for TCRbeta) was performed with unique molecular identifiers. TCRdb re-analysed the PCR reads in MiXCR, keeping a single row per CDR3 protein. The table shows 100,000 or so distinct CDR3 sequences, with 9% to 15% occurring only once. The sample here was PBMCs from the stem cell graft donor, taken from the stem cell graft. The genes are TRBV7-2 and TRBJ1-3, with D maybe TRBD1 (6 bases). The sequence was obtained from a human donor who donated a stem cell graft to a child with inherited bone marrow failure. The CDR3 spells CASSLDPPDSGNTIYF. DNA for the CDR3: TGTGCCAGCAGCTTAGACCCTCCGGACAGTGGAAACACCATATATTTT.